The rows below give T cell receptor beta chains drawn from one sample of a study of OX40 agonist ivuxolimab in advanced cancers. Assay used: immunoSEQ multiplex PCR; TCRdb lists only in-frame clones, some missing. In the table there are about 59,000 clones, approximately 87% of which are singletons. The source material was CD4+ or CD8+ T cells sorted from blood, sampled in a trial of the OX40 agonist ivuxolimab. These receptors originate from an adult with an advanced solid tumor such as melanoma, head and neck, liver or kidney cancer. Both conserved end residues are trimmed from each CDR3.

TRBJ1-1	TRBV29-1	SVELQGWAEAF
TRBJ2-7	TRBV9	ASSPMDISYEQY
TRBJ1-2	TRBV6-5	ATRGEVNYGYT
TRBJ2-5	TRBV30	AWGTTETQY
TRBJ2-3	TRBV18	ASSPGTGTGTDTQY
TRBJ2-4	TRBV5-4	ASSLGAGDIQY
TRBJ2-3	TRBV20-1	SAKGDTQY
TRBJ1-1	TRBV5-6	ASSLGGDRGYF
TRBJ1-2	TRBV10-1	ASRAALANYGYT
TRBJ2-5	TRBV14	ASSQAPSERETQY
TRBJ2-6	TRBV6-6	ASSPGVSGANVLT
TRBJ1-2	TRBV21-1	ASSNGQYNYGYT
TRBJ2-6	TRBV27	ASSLFPPGANVLT
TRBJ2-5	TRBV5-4	ASSPLDRSPMETQY
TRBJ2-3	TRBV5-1	ASSEDWSTDTQY
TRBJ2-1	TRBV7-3	ASSLIRLAGPYNEQF
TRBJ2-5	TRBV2	ASSVTRRQETQY
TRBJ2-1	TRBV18	ASSSAGNYYNEQF
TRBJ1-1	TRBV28	ASSPRVIEAF
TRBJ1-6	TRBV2	ASRPRTDNSPLH
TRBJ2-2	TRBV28	ASSFPGANTGELF
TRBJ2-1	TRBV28	ASSLRYNNEQF
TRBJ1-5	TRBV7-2	ASRGGSNQPQH
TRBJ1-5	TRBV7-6	ASSLDVDQPQH
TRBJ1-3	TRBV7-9	ASSRAGTLGNTIY
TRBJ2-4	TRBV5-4	ASSLEGVGIQY
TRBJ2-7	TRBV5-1	ASSQLASEQY
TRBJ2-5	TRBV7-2	ASSFSPGGLLETQY
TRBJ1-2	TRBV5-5	ASSLYAGDYGYT
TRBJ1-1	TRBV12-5	ASGSDGGTEAF
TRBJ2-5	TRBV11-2	ASSWTGFETQY
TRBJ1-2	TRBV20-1	SAPVTYGYT
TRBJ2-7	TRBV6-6	ASSYSSQGAPPEQY
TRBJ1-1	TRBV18	ASSLTGYTEAF
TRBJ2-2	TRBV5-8	ASSRGLAERTGELF
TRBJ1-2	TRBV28	ASNTRDRNFTYGYT
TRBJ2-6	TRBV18	ASSETLGGSGANVLT
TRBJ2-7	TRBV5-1	ASSLEPVATYEQY
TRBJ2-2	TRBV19	ASTRTSGMGAGELF
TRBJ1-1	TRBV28	ASRTGDTEAF
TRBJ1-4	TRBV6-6	ASRSGTANEKLF
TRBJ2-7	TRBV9	ASSVDYGDLTYEQY
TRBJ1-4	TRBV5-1	ASSWGQTNEKLF
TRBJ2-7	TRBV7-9	ASSPGGDRGY
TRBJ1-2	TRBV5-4	ASSSTGEGYT
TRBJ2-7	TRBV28	ASSSTGPYEQY
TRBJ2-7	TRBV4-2	ASSQEGASGSYEQY
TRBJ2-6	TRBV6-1	ASSETDSGANVLT
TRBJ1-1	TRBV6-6	ASSPAGGRTEAF
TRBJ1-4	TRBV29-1	SVLKVEPNEKLF
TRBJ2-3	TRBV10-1	ASSESPTDTQY
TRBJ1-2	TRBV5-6	ASSPRGGRTGGYT
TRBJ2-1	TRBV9	ASSPQPDYNEQF
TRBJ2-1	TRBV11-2	ASSLRGPSMVNEQF